These T cell receptor beta chains were read from a single sample in a study of cytomegalovirus exposure and HLA in healthy donors. Measured with immunoSEQ multiplex PCR; TCRdb has only the in-frame clones, and not every one. The sample has tens of thousands of clones, around 53% seen once. The sequenced sample was PBMCs. The source is a woman between 40 and 50 years old in good health and CMV-seropositive. CDR3s leave out the opening cysteine and the closing phenylalanine or tryptophan.

v_gene | CDR3aa
TRBV5-8 | ASSLDPGQAYEQY
TRBV4-3 | ASSHPRGSTDTQY
TRBV6-5 | ASSYSGLFGYT
TRBV7-2 | ASSLPPYEQY
TRBV4-1 | ASSQPNRQGKAEQY
TRBV4-3 | ASSQERSGGPTYEQY
TRBV7-2 | ASSLAAAGSSYGYT
TRBV5-1 | ASSLVGTGTGELF
TRBV6-4 | ASSDRGGAYEQY
TRBV9 | ASSVGAGAGTDTQY
TRBV6-5 | ASSYAPGDTEAF
TRBV7-8 | ASSLGGPFAEQY
TRBV29-1 | SVERVEPGQGIQPQH
TRBV7-2 | ASSLVGTGGPQH
TRBV7-9 | ASSLEAGGYGYT
TRBV7-6 | ASSLAAGYYGYT
TRBV28 | ASSWPAGMNTEAF
TRBV4-3 | ASSPGTSGTYEQY
TRBV7-8 | ASSVSTGSYGYT
TRBV5-1 | ASSLGLTGGFQETQY
TRBV7-3 | ASSSQGSGEAF
TRBV4-2 | ASSQEAGFYGYT
TRBV5-4 | ASTRGTGLFGYGYT
TRBV2 | ASSRTGGMEKLF
TRBV30 | AWRTQITYNEQF
TRBV19 | ASSRRGSGDYEQY
TRBV7-2 | ASSSQVTYEQY
TRBV19 | ASSRQGTSPLH
TRBV10-3 | AITPSSGGSTDTQY
TRBV6-1 | ASYTGTNANTEAF
TRBV7-2 | ASSYSWGDTQY
TRBV7-2 | ASSFTSGGAIEQF
TRBV5-1 | ASSLERQFHEQY